The 8 T cell receptor beta chains presented below share a single source sample, sequenced in a study of blood T cell repertoires in COVID-19. This table comes from immunoSEQ multiplex PCR, and its TCRdb copy is limited to in-frame clones, with some not included. The data contain tens of thousands of clones, approximately 87% of them seen just once; the ten biggest clones take up about 6.5%. The sample consisted of peripheral blood. The receptors derive from an older woman with COVID-19, enrolled during active disease.

The rearrangement links TRBV10-3 to TRBJ2-2; D is possibly TRBD2 (5 bases). The CDR3 loop spans 16 amino acids. V gave up 3 bases and J gave up 0 bases, with 11 bases separating them. Germline lookup yields CDR1 ENHRY and CDR2 SYGVKD. CDR3 in DNA: TGTGCCATCAGTGATGGGAGACCCGCGAACACCGGGGAGCTGTTTTTT. It translates to CAISDGRPANTGELFF.

The J gene is TRBJ1-2, the V gene TRBV28; 7 bases align to TRBD1. Unmatched junction bases numbered 7, after V lost 4 bases and J lost 8 bases. The CDR3 length is 13 residues. CDR1 and CDR2 from the germline V gene are MDHEN and SYDVKM. The CDR3 region has the DNA TGTGCCAGCAGTTGGGACAGCCGATTCGGCTACACCTTC. Translated, it gives CASSWDSRFGYTF.

The CDR3 protein is CASSPNGGSGTYEQYF. The CDR3 nucleotides are TGTGCCAGCAGCCCTAACGGGGGTAGCGGGACCTACGAGCAGTACTTC. The V and J genes are TRBV4-2 and TRBJ2-7, with TRBD2 identical over 8 bases. The J segment lost 2 bases and the V segment lost 4 bases, leaving 10 bases of the junction unmatched. The CDR3 sequence is 16 residues long. Germline V gene sequence: CDR1 LGHNA, CDR2 YNFKEQ.

The chain links TRBV3-1 (or the pseudogene TRBV3-2) to TRBJ2-7, with 10 nucleotides matching TRBD2. This CDR3 is 18 amino acids long. Germline CDR1 is LGHDT and CDR2 is YNNKEL (reference sequence). With 1 base clipped from V and 2 bases from J, the junction kept 11 bases outside the gene matches. CDR3 nucleotide sequence: TGTGCCAGCAGCCAAGCTCCTAGCGGGAGAACGATTACCTACGAGCAGTACTTC. Its protein is CASSQAPSGRTITYEQYF.

V usage is TRBV11-2 and J usage is TRBJ1-1, with TRBD1 as a possible D gene (6 bases). The CDR3 has 12 amino acids. CDR1 SGHAT and CDR2 FQNNGV come from the germline V gene. V was pared by 2 bases and J by 8 bases, with 9 bases between. CDR3 region: CASSLLGQEAFF. CDR3 DNA sequence: TGTGCCAGCAGCTTACTAGGACAGGAAGCTTTCTTT. Supplemented by reference TRBV11-2 and TRBJ1-1, the full variable domain reads EAGVAQSPRYKIIEKRQSVAFWCNPISGHATLYWYQQILGQGPKLLIQFQNNGVVDDSQLPKDRFSAERLKGVDSTLKIQPAKLEDSAVYLCASSLLGQEAFFGQGTRLTVV.

This chain's CDR3 is CASSLGSSGLQETQYF. Written as DNA, the CDR3 is TGTGCCAGCAGCTTGGGATCTAGCGGGCTCCAAGAGACCCAGTACTTC. The chain combines TRBV5-4 with TRBJ2-5; 8 nucleotides align to TRBD2. CDR3 length: 16 amino acids. Germline CDR1 SGHNT, CDR2 YYREEE (reference sequence). The ends lost 0 bases at V and 1 base at J; junction bases unmatched: 5.

The chain couples TRBV6-6 to TRBJ2-6; TRBD2 might be the D (6 bases). Germline V CDR1 and CDR2: MNHNY, SVGAGI (reference sequence). There are 14 residues in the CDR3. V was cut by 6 bases and J by 1 base, with 7 bases left in between. Written as DNA, the CDR3 is TGTGCCAGCAGGGGGACTTCTGGGGCCAACGTCCTGACTTTC. It translates to CASRGTSGANVLTF.

Note on this clone: Sequence at one end of the junction differs from germline and may be a read error. The genes are TRBV4-2 and TRBJ2-7; TRBD2 matches 11 bases. This CDR3 is 17 amino acids long. Per germline, CDR1 LGHNA and CDR2 YNFKEQ. The CDR3 is CASSQVFLAGGAYEQYF. Written as DNA, the CDR3 is TGTGCCAGCAGTCAAGTTTTTCTAGCGGGAGGCGCCTACGAGCAGTACTTC.